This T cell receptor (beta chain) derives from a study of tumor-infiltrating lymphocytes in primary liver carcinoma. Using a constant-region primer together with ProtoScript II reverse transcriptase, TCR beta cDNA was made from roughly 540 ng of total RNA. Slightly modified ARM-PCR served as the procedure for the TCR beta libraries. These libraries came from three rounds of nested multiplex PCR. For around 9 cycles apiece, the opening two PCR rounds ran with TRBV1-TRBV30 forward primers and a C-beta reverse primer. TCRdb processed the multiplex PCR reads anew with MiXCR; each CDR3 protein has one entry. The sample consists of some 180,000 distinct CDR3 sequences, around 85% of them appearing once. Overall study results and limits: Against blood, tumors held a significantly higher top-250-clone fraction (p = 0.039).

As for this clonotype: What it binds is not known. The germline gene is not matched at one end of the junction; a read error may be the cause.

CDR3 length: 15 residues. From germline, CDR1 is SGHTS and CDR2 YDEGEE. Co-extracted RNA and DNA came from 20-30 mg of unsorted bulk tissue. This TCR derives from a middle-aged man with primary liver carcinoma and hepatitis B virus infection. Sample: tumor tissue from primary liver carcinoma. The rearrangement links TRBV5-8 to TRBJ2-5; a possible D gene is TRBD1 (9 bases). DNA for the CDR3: TGTACCAGCAGCGGGGGACAGGGAGCCCAAGAGATCCAGTACTTC. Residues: CTSSGGQGAQEIQYF.